The 31 T cell receptor beta chains in this list originate from one sample, sequenced in a study of shared clonotypes between healthy human individuals. Only in-frame clones appear in the TCRdb table, and some are missing; sequencing was by immunoSEQ multiplex PCR. The data hold about 180,000 clones, with just under 95% observed a single time. Specimen: naive CD4+ T cells sorted from blood. As for subset: CD45RA+ positively selected. These receptors originate from a woman aged 25 to 45 in good health.

The genes are TRBV11-3 and TRBJ2-5; D might be TRBD2 (5 bases). V was clipped by 3 bases and J by 5 bases, with 10 bases between them. The CDR3 runs to 13 residues. Per germline, CDR1 SGHNT and CDR2 YENEEA. The CDR3 is CASSFSGEETQYF. In DNA, the CDR3 is TGTGCCAGCAGCTTTTCCGGGGAGGAGACCCAGTACTTC.

The gene calls are TRBV25-1 and TRBJ2-3, with 10 bases lining up with TRBD2. CDR1 and CDR2 (germline): MGHDK, SYGVNS. CDR3 length: 14 amino acids. With V trimmed by 5 bases and J by 3 bases, 2 bases remained unmatched. The chain's CDR3 is CASSLSGRTDTQYF. DNA for the CDR3: TGTGCCAGCAGTCTTAGCGGGAGGACAGATACGCAGTATTTT.

This clone was detected once. This chain connects TRBV7-7 to TRBJ2-1; TRBD2 aligns across 9 bases. This CDR3 is 16 amino acids long. Losses at the gene ends were 5 bases for V and 6 bases for J; bases not matched to a gene: 11. The germline gives CDR1 SSHAT, CDR2 FNYEAQ (reference sequence). CDR3 amino acids: CASSPGASGTGNEQFF. The CDR3 coding sequence is TGTGCCAGCAGCCCCGGGGCTAGCGGGACTGGCAATGAGCAGTTCTTC.

V usage is TRBV5-1 and J usage is TRBJ2-1, with TRBD2 matching 7 bases. CDR1 is SGHRS, CDR2 YFSETQ, per germline. The J segment lost 5 bases and the V segment lost 0 bases, leaving 5 bases of the junction unmatched. This CDR3 is built from 15 residues. CDR3 residues: CASSLAGGSHNEQFF. In DNA, the CDR3 is TGCGCCAGCAGCTTGGCCGGCGGGAGCCACAATGAGCAGTTCTTC.

This chain links TRBV5-4 with TRBJ2-5; 15 bases fit TRBD2. The DNA matches TRBJ2-7 better at its end, which makes the J call doubtful. CDR3 size: 17 residues. Germline assignment: CDR1 SGHNT and CDR2 YYREEE (reference sequence). In DNA form, the CDR3 reads TGTGCCAGCAGCCCCGGACTAGCGGGGGGGGGACTCTACGAGCAGTACTTC. Protein: CASSPGLAGGGLYEQYF.

This CDR3 is CASSLFAWTSGSTYEQYF. CDR3 bases: TGTGCCAGCAGTTTGTTCGCTTGGACTAGCGGGTCCACCTACGAGCAGTACTTC. This chain connects TRBV28 to TRBJ2-7, with 11 bases identical to TRBD2. This CDR3 has 18 amino acids. CDR1 and CDR2 (germline): MDHEN, SYDVKM. V shed 3 bases and J 2 bases; nucleotides not matched to a gene: 12.

The chain has TRBV7-9 and TRBJ1-4; 12 nucleotides match TRBD1. CDR1 is SEHNR and CDR2 is FQNEAQ in the germline V gene (reference sequence). Trimming took 5 bases from V and 7 from J; bases not matched to a gene: 5. The CDR3 sequence is 15 residues long. The CDR3 region has the DNA TGTGCCAGCAGCGGACCGGGACAGGGGGCTGAAAAACTGTTTTTT. It yields the protein CASSGPGQGAEKLFF. The entire variable domain, with the rest obtained from reference TRBV7-9 and TRBJ1-4, is as follows: DTGVSQNPRHKITKRGQNVTFRCDPISEHNRLYWYRQTLGQGPEFLTYFQNEAQLEKSRLLSDRFSAERPKGSFSTLEIQRTEQGDSAMYLCASSGPGQGAEKLFFGSGTQLSVL.

This chain connects TRBV18 to TRBJ1-1; D is undetermined. CDR3 length equals 15 residues. Trimming removed 3 bases from V and 3 bases from J, with 14 bases in between. The germline gives CDR1 KGHSH, CDR2 LQKENI. The CDR3, as DNA: TGTGCCAGCTCACCCCTCTTTGAAACGGACACTGAAGCTTTCTTT. Residues: CASSPLFETDTEAFF. Complete variable domain (other parts from reference TRBV18 and TRBJ1-1): NAGVMQNPRHLVRRRGQEARLRCSPMKGHSHVYWYRQLPEEGLKFMVYLQKENIIDESGMPKERFSAEFPKEGPSILRIQQVVRGDSAAYFCASSPLFETDTEAFFGQGTRLTVV.

The table lists this clone with a count of one. The chain is built from TRBV27 and TRBJ2-1, with D tentatively TRBD2 (5 bases). Germline CDR1 reads MNHEY; CDR2 reads SMNVEV (reference sequence). The CDR3 has 14 residues. Trimming pared 4 bases from V and 1 base from J, leaving 8 bases between. CDR3 DNA: TGTGCCAGCAGTTACACTAGGTCCTACAATGAGCAGTTCTTC. It encodes CASSYTRSYNEQFF.

This clone was detected a few times. The rearrangement links TRBV9 to TRBJ1-1; the D is unclear. The germline V and J ends were trimmed by 4 bases and 1 base, with 14 bases remaining between them. Germline V CDR1 and CDR2: SGDLS, YYNGEE. The CDR3 consists of 15 residues. The CDR3 DNA reads TGTGCCAGCAGCCCTCGTCGAGGCGAGAACACTGAAGCTTTCTTT. It is translated as CASSPRRGENTEAFF.

The chain couples TRBV15 to TRBJ2-3; D is ambiguous. The V gene lost 1 base and the J gene lost 8 bases, with 13 bases spanning the gap. The length of the CDR3 is 14 residues. CDR1 and CDR2 (germline): LNHNV, YYDKDF (reference sequence). The CDR3 loop is CATSRVTPLGTQYF. The CDR3 DNA reads as TGTGCCACCAGCAGAGTTACGCCTCTGGGTACGCAGTATTTT.

J is TRBJ1-1 and V is TRBV6-1; a weak D match, TRBD1 (5 bases). Trimming cost V 4 bases and J 2 bases, with 11 bases left between them. The CDR3 extends over 14 amino acids. Germline lookup yields CDR1 MNHNS and CDR2 SASEGT. CDR3 bases: TGTGCCAGCAGTGGGACCGGGGCCAACACTGAAGCTTTCTTT. Protein: CASSGTGANTEAFF.

The V and J genes are TRBV30 and TRBJ1-5; a possible D gene is TRBD1 (5 bases). The germline CDR1 and CDR2 sequences are GTSNPN and SVGIG (reference sequence). The CDR3 contains 18 residues. Deletions cut 1 base from V and 4 bases from J, with 23 bases between. Here the CDR3 reads CAWSAAPKESGDNQPQHF. CDR3 nucleotide sequence: TGTGCCTGGAGTGCCGCACCAAAAGAATCGGGGGATAATCAGCCCCAGCATTTT.

The CDR3 spells CASRRTGGLGEQYF. CDR3 sequence (DNA): TGCGCCAGCAGAAGAACAGGGGGCCTTGGCGAGCAGTACTTC. The chain joins TRBV4-1 to TRBJ2-7; TRBD1 aligns across 9 bases. The CDR3 has 14 amino acids. V lost 6 bases and J lost 6; bases outside the gene matches: 9. Germline values: CDR1 MGHRA, CDR2 YSYEKL.

This clone was detected once. The chain employs TRBV19 and TRBJ2-4, with 8 bases that match TRBD1. Germline V lookup: CDR1 LNHDA, CDR2 SQIVND (reference sequence). Unmatched junction bases numbered 11, after V lost 9 bases and J lost 7 bases. The CDR3 sequence is 14 residues long. The chain's CDR3 is CASSAGGRANIQYF. Written as DNA, the CDR3 is TGTGCCAGCTCTGCAGGGGGCCGGGCGAACATTCAGTACTTC.

The V and J genes are TRBV7-2 and TRBJ2-7, with 9 nucleotides matching TRBD2. There are 13 residues in the CDR3. The junction had 1 base not matched to a gene; V was cut back by 5 bases and J by 2 bases. Germline assignment: CDR1 SGHTA and CDR2 FQGNSA. The CDR3 nucleotides read TGTGCCAGCAGCCGCGGGAGGGCCTACGAGCAGTACTTC. This gives the protein CASSRGRAYEQYF.

The rearrangement joins TRBV29-1 to TRBJ2-7, with 8 bases matching TRBD2. The CDR3 runs 13 residues. CDR1 is SQVTM and CDR2 is ANQGSEA in the germline V gene. Germline trimming cut 4 bases from V and 4 bases from J; bases unmatched to any gene: 6. The CDR3: CSVVSGTYYEQYF. In nucleotides, the CDR3 is TGCAGCGTTGTTAGCGGGACATATTACGAGCAGTACTTC.

The table lists this clone with a few counts. The rearrangement joins TRBV5-5 to TRBJ2-7; the match to TRBD1 covers 9 bases. After removal of 5 bases from V and 2 bases from J, the junction contained 5 bases not matched to a gene. The CDR3 extends over 14 amino acids. Germline V CDR1 and CDR2: SGHKS, YYEKEE (reference sequence). The CDR3 bases are TGTGCCAGCAGGACGGGACAGGGTGCCTACGAGCAGTACTTC. Translated, it gives CASRTGQGAYEQYF.

The chain couples TRBV7-9 to TRBJ2-1; 7 bases match TRBD2. The CDR3 loop spans 16 amino acids. CDR1 is SEHNR, CDR2 FQNEAQ, per germline (reference sequence). V trimming: 5 bases; J trimming: 3 bases; junction bases outside the gene matches: 10. Written as DNA, the CDR3 is TGTGCCAGCAGCAAAAAACCCGGGACTAACTACAATGAGCAGTTCTTC. This codes for CASSKKPGTNYNEQFF. The whole variable domain, remainder taken from reference TRBV7-9 and TRBJ2-1, is DTGVSQNPRHKITKRGQNVTFRCDPISEHNRLYWYRQTLGQGPEFLTYFQNEAQLEKSRLLSDRFSAERPKGSFSTLEIQRTEQGDSAMYLCASSKKPGTNYNEQFFGPGTRLTVL.

This chain uses TRBV28 with TRBJ2-7, with 8 bases aligning to TRBD2. The CDR3 covers 13 residues. Germline values: CDR1 MDHEN, CDR2 SYDVKM. V lost 5 bases, J lost 6 bases, and 6 bases stayed unmatched. The CDR3, as DNA: TGTGCCAGCAGTAGGACTAGCATTGGCGAGCAGTACTTC. The encoded protein is CASSRTSIGEQYF. The variable domain in full, completed from reference TRBV28 and TRBJ2-7, reads DVKVTQSSRYLVKRTGEKVFLECVQDMDHENMFWYRQDPGLGLRLIYFSYDVKMKEKGDIPEGYSVSREKKERFSLILESASTNQTSMYLCASSRTSIGEQYFGPGTRLTVT.

The rearrangement joins TRBV7-2 to TRBJ2-5; the D gene is possibly TRBD2 (6 bases). The closer fit of TRBJ2-7 to the DNA end suggests the J call may be wrong. The CDR3 runs to 13 residues. CDR1 and CDR2 (germline): SGHTA, FQGNSA. CDR3 in amino acids: CASSKEGWYEQYF. The DNA for the CDR3 is TGTGCCAGCAGCAAGGAGGGGTGGTACGAGCAGTACTTC.

The chain has TRBV5-4 and TRBJ2-5; 10 positions match TRBD1. The DNA matches TRBJ2-7 better at its end, which makes the J call doubtful. The CDR3 has 20 residues. The germline V gene encodes CDR1 SGHNT and CDR2 YYREEE (reference sequence). CDR3 bases: TGTGCCAGCAGCTTGTTGGACAGGGGGTTTCTTGGCGGGAGCTCCTACGAGCAGTACTTC. Translated: CASSLLDRGFLGGSSYEQYF.

The rearrangement links TRBV5-1 to TRBJ2-7, with 8 bases that match TRBD1. This CDR3 is 14 amino acids long. Per germline, CDR1 SGHRS and CDR2 YFSETQ. V shed 4 bases and J 7 bases; nucleotides not matched to a gene: 10. The CDR3 here is CASSEETGVGEQYF. The CDR3 DNA reads TGCGCCAGCAGCGAAGAGACAGGGGTGGGAGAGCAGTACTTC.

The chain recombines TRBV4-1 with TRBJ1-2, with TRBD1 as a possible D gene (5 bases). With 7 bases removed from V and 4 bases from J, the gap between germline ends came to 19 bases. This CDR3 has 15 residues. Germline V gene sequence: CDR1 MGHRA, CDR2 YSYEKL. CDR3: CASTEVGVWSYGYTF. The DNA for the CDR3 is TGCGCCAGCACCGAAGTGGGGGTATGGAGCTATGGCTACACCTTC.

The rearrangement uses TRBV5-1 and TRBJ2-7, with TRBD2 matching 10 bases. Germline loops: CDR1 SGHRS, CDR2 YFSETQ. V dropped 3 bases and J dropped 0; count of bases not matched to a gene: 6. The CDR3 has 16 residues. This CDR3 is CASSSRLAGVSYEQYF. The CDR3 DNA follows: TGCGCCAGCAGCTCTAGACTAGCGGGCGTCTCCTACGAGCAGTACTTC. The variable domain in full, with the rest retrieved from reference TRBV5-1 and TRBJ2-7, is KAGVTQTPRYLIKTRGQQVTLSCSPISGHRSVSWYQQTPGQGLQFLFEYFSETQRNKGNFPGRFSGRQFSNSRSEMNVSTLELGDSALYLCASSSRLAGVSYEQYFGPGTRLTVT.

The chain uses TRBV9 and TRBJ2-1; D remains ambiguous. Germline V lookup: CDR1 SGDLS, CDR2 YYNGEE. The CDR3 is made up of 13 amino acids. V was pared by 1 base and J by 9 bases, with 11 bases between. CDR3 loop: CASSVSLVGEQFF. CDR3 in DNA: TGTGCCAGCAGCGTATCTTTAGTTGGTGAGCAGTTCTTC. Drawing the rest from reference TRBV9 and TRBJ2-1, the complete variable domain is DSGVTQTPKHLITATGQRVTLRCSPRSGDLSVYWYQQSLDQGLQFLIQYYNGEERAKGNILERFSAQQFPDLHSELNLSSLELGDSALYFCASSVSLVGEQFFGPGTRLTVL.

V usage is TRBV4-2 and J usage is TRBJ2-1, with 9 bases identical to TRBD2. This CDR3 is built from 16 residues. Trimming removed 1 base from V and 2 bases from J; junction bases left unmatched: 3. The germline V gene encodes CDR1 LGHNA and CDR2 YNFKEQ. CDR3 DNA: TGTGCCAGCAGCCAAGCGGCGGGAGGGGCCTACAATGAGCAGTTCTTC. This translates into CASSQAAGGAYNEQFF.

The chain joins TRBV7-3 to TRBJ2-7, with 7 bases aligning to TRBD2. Trimming removed 2 bases from V and 0 bases from J; junction bases left unmatched: 4. The CDR3 consists of 15 residues. Germline V gives CDR1 SGHTA, CDR2 FQGTGA. CDR3 residues: CASSLGPGGSYEQYF. The CDR3 DNA sequence: TGTGCCAGCAGCTTAGGCCCGGGGGGCTCCTACGAGCAGTACTTC.

The CDR3 here is CASTKGVVLAGDEQYF. The CDR3 nucleotides are TGTGCCAGCACCAAGGGTGTTGTGCTAGCGGGCGACGAGCAGTACTTC. The V gene is TRBV6-6, the J gene TRBJ2-7, with 8 bases aligning to TRBD2. Trimming at V came to 7 bases and at J to 5 bases, leaving 16 bases not matched to a gene. The germline gives CDR1 MNHNY, CDR2 SVGAGI (reference sequence). The CDR3 loop spans 16 amino acids.

About this clone itself: The identical CDR3 is also encoded by other nucleotide sequences in the sample. V is TRBV7-9 and J is TRBJ2-1; TRBD2 aligns across 7 bases. Germline trimming cut 5 bases from V and 0 bases from J; bases unmatched to any gene: 4. The CDR3 spans 15 residues. CDR1 is SEHNR, CDR2 FQNEAQ, per germline (reference sequence). CDR3 sequence (DNA): TGTGCCAGCAGCCCCCGCGGGAGCTCCTACAATGAGCAGTTCTTC. Protein product: CASSPRGSSYNEQFF.

This rearrangement joins TRBV5-1 to TRBJ1-2, with TRBD1 as a possible D gene (6 bases). There are 14 residues in the CDR3. The germline V gene encodes CDR1 SGHRS and CDR2 YFSETQ. V was pared by 2 bases and J by 4 bases, with 12 bases between. The CDR3 region has the DNA TGCGCCAGCAGCTTCGAGGGGGAGGGCTATGGCTACACCTTC. Its translation: CASSFEGEGYGYTF.